This TCR beta chain emerged from a study of blood T cell repertoires in COVID-19. Study background: The United States, Italy and Spain supplied acute and convalescent COVID-19 samples. PBMCs, B-cell-depleted T cells, or T cells provided the cDNA or gDNA that made up the material.

Only one count was recorded for this clone. Per the germline V gene, CDR1 is KGHSH and CDR2 is LQKENI. This CDR3 has 13 amino acids. The V end lost 3 bases, the J end lost 4 bases, and 9 bases lay between the germline ends. In the authors' methods: Reference gene primer amplification in the assay estimated nucleated cell counts. TCRdb's copy holds only in-frame clones and misses some; the assay was immunoSEQ multiplex PCR. D and trimming were read from the DNA, whereas the V and J calls and clone size are those reported in that table. Of more than 95,000 clones listed, approximately 71% are singletons.

J is TRBJ2-5 and V is TRBV18, with no clear D. Sequencing used peripheral blood. This sequence was found in an older woman with acute or convalescent COVID-19. CDR3 in amino acids: CASSPIVRETQYF. The CDR3 bases are TGTGCCAGCTCACCTATAGTCCGAGAGACCCAGTACTTC.